The 21 T cell receptor beta chains below come from one sample, sequenced in a study of tumor-infiltrating lymphocytes in localized non-small cell lung cancer. Assay used: immunoSEQ multiplex PCR; TCRdb lists only in-frame clones, some missing. The sample contains roughly 12,000 clones, around 85% of which appear only once. Sequenced material: uninvolved lung tissue not adjacent to the tumor. The receptors here all came from a human donor with non-small cell lung cancer.

The chain carries TRBV7-9 and TRBJ2-5; the match to TRBD1 covers 9 bases. Trimming took 5 bases from V and 4 from J; bases not matched to a gene: 8. CDR3 length: 15 amino acids. Germline CDR1 is SEHNR and CDR2 is FQNEAQ (reference sequence). The DNA of the CDR3 is TGTGCCAGCAGCCAGACCCACAGGGGGCTAGAGACCCAGTACTTC. It translates to CASSQTHRGLETQYF. The full variable domain, completed using reference TRBV7-9 and TRBJ2-5, is DTGVSQNPRHKITKRGQNVTFRCDPISEHNRLYWYRQTLGQGPEFLTYFQNEAQLEKSRLLSDRFSAERPKGSFSTLEIQRTEQGDSAMYLCASSQTHRGLETQYFGPGTRLLVL.

In DNA, the CDR3 is TGTGCCAGCAACTCTTTCGGAGAGACCCAGTACTTC. Its translation is CASNSFGETQYF. The rearrangement uses TRBV5-6 and TRBJ2-5; D unclear. Germline-derived CDR1 and CDR2 are SGHDT and YYEEEE. With 6 bases removed from V and 4 bases from J, the gap between germline ends came to 10 bases. The CDR3 totals 12 residues.

This chain uses TRBV29-1 with TRBJ1-6, with D possibly being TRBD1 (5 bases). CDR1 is SQVTM, CDR2 ANQGSEA, per germline. The CDR3 runs to 13 residues. V was cut by 6 bases and J by 8 bases, with 14 bases left in between. The CDR3 DNA follows: TGCAGCGTGGGGACGGGATTGGATTCACCCCTCCACTTT. Translating gives CSVGTGLDSPLHF.

The J gene is TRBJ2-3, the V gene TRBV11-2; D is undetermined. The germline V and J ends were trimmed by 3 bases and 4 bases, with 2 bases remaining between them. CDR1 and CDR2 from the germline V gene are SGHAT and FQNNGV. This CDR3 is built from 11 residues. In DNA, the CDR3 is TGTGCCAGCAGCTTGGCAGATACGCAGTATTTT. The encoded protein is CASSLADTQYF. Complete variable domain (other parts from reference TRBV11-2 and TRBJ2-3): EAGVAQSPRYKIIEKRQSVAFWCNPISGHATLYWYQQILGQGPKLLIQFQNNGVVDDSQLPKDRFSAERLKGVDSTLKIQPAKLEDSAVYLCASSLADTQYFGPGTRLTVL.

The chain couples TRBV18 to TRBJ2-3; 10 nucleotides line up with TRBD2. With V trimmed by 6 bases and J by 0 bases, 6 bases remained unmatched. Germline CDR1 and CDR2: KGHSH and LQKENI. The CDR3 sequence is 16 residues long. This CDR3 reads CASSPKLAGSTDTQYF. The DNA for the CDR3 is TGTGCCAGCTCGCCCAAACTAGCGGGGAGCACAGATACGCAGTATTTT.

The J gene is TRBJ1-3, the V gene TRBV30, with D perhaps TRBD1 (6 bases). The CDR3 is 14 residues long. V gave up 0 bases and J gave up 2 bases, with 8 bases separating them. Germline CDR1 and CDR2: GTSNPN and SVGIG (reference sequence). This chain's CDR3 is CAWSVGGAGNTIYF. The CDR3 coding sequence is TGTGCCTGGAGTGTAGGGGGGGCTGGAAACACCATATATTTT.

The chain joins TRBV13 to TRBJ1-1; no definite D call. Trimming took off 2 bases at V and 5 bases at J, with 6 bases between the two ends. The CDR3 extends over 12 amino acids. CDR1 and CDR2 (germline): PRHDT, FYEKMQ (reference sequence). The CDR3 nucleotides are TGTGCCAGCAGCTTAAGGCGGACTGAAGCTTTCTTT. Translating it yields CASSLRRTEAFF.

The chain is built from TRBV2 and TRBJ1-4; D unclear. Trimming removed 4 bases at V and 6 bases at J, with 12 bases between. Germline assignment: CDR1 SNHLY and CDR2 FYNNEI. The CDR3 runs 14 residues. CDR3 coding DNA: TGTGCCAGCAGTGGGTGGCGTAGAGATGAAAAACTGTTTTTT. Translated: CASSGWRRDEKLFF.

The chain couples TRBV6-1 to TRBJ1-5; D is unclear. Per the germline V gene, CDR1 is MNHNS and CDR2 is SASEGT. This CDR3 has 16 amino acids. The V end lost 0 bases, the J end lost 2 bases, and 11 bases lay between the germline ends. The CDR3 loop is CASSEAGGRGNQPQHF. CDR3 nucleotide sequence: TGTGCCAGCAGTGAAGCGGGAGGCAGAGGCAATCAGCCCCAGCATTTT.

The sample holds a few counts of this clone. The chain couples TRBV7-6 to TRBJ2-1; D might be TRBD2 (6 bases). The CDR3 length is 15 residues. Germline V gives CDR1 SGHVS, CDR2 FNYEAQ. The V end lost 4 bases, the J end lost 7 bases, and 17 bases lay between the germline ends. CDR3 DNA: TGTGCCAGCAGCTCTTCTAGCGTTGTTGGTAATGAGCAGTTCTTC. This encodes CASSSSSVVGNEQFF. Full variable domain (remainder filled in from reference TRBV7-6 and TRBJ2-1): GAGVSQSPRYKVTKRGQDVALRCDPISGHVSLYWYRQALGQGPEFLTYFNYEAQQDKSGLPNDRFSAERPEGSISTLTIQRTEQRDSAMYRCASSSSSVVGNEQFFGPGTRLTVL.

The CDR3, as DNA: TGCAGCGCCCCCACGGGACCCCTAGGCTACACCTTC. Translation gives CSAPTGPLGYTF. The chain carries TRBV29-1 and TRBJ1-2, with D maybe TRBD1 (5 bases). The germline gives CDR1 SQVTM, CDR2 ANQGSEA. There are 12 residues in the CDR3. V gave up 7 bases and J gave up 8 bases, with 17 bases separating them.

This chain connects TRBV25-1 to TRBJ1-1, with D tentatively TRBD1 (5 bases). There are 15 residues in the CDR3. V lost 0 bases and J lost 3, with 11 bases in between. Germline loops: CDR1 MGHDK, CDR2 SYGVNS. Written as DNA, the CDR3 is TGTGCCAGCAGTGAATACAGGGCGGCGGACACTGAAGCTTTCTTT. This sequence encodes CASSEYRAADTEAFF. The whole variable domain, remainder taken from reference TRBV25-1 and TRBJ1-1, is EADIYQTPRYLVIGTGKKITLECSQTMGHDKMYWYQQDPGMELHLIHYSYGVNSTEKGDLSSESTVSRIRTEHFPLTLESARPSHTSQYLCASSEYRAADTEAFFGQGTRLTVV.

As to this clone: The identical CDR3 is also encoded by other nucleotide sequences in the sample. CDR3 sequence reads: CASSQEGLAVSTDTQYF. In nucleotides, the CDR3 is TGCGCCAGCAGCCAAGAGGGACTAGCGGTTAGCACAGATACGCAGTATTTT. The gene calls are TRBV4-1 and TRBJ2-3; TRBD2 aligns across 11 bases. With V trimmed by 0 bases and J by 0 bases, 2 bases remained unmatched. CDR3 length: 17 amino acids. CDR1 is MGHRA, CDR2 YSYEKL, per germline.

On this clone: The junction shows a germline mismatch at one end, possibly a read error. The V gene is TRBV27, the J gene TRBJ2-3; D not certain. This CDR3 region has 11 residues. Per germline, CDR1 MNHEY and CDR2 SMNVEV (reference sequence). The CDR3 sequence is CATSGGDTQYF. CDR3 nucleotides: TGTGCCACCAGTGGTGGGGATACGCAGTATTTT.

This clone occurred a few times. V gene TRBV29-1 combines with J gene TRBJ2-7; D gene ambiguous. The germline CDR1 and CDR2 sequences are SQVTM and ANQGSEA. The CDR3 loop spans 12 amino acids. V lost 3 bases to trimming and J lost 3 bases, with 9 bases between them. In DNA, the CDR3 is TGCAGCGTTGATCTAAACGGCTACGAGCAGTACTTC. This translates into CSVDLNGYEQYF.

The chain carries TRBV11-2 and TRBJ2-5, with 9 bases matching TRBD1. V lost 5 bases, J lost 0 bases, and 7 bases stayed unmatched. The CDR3 loop spans 16 amino acids. Germline V CDR1 and CDR2: SGHAT, FQNNGV. The CDR3 DNA reads TGTGCCAGCAGCCGGACAGGGGTCACATACCAAGAGACCCAGTACTTC. Its protein product is CASSRTGVTYQETQYF.

The chain couples TRBV7-2 to TRBJ1-1; D uncertain. Per germline, CDR1 SGHTA and CDR2 FQGNSA. This CDR3 is built from 12 residues. V was shortened by 4 bases and J by 7 bases, with 10 bases between the two germline ends. CDR3 in DNA: TGTGCCAGCAGCTGGCCCGTGGGTGAAGCTTTCTTT. Translated: CASSWPVGEAFF.

The V gene is TRBV5-5, the J gene TRBJ1-2, with D unresolved. CDR1 and CDR2 from the germline V gene are SGHKS and YYEKEE (reference sequence). Trimming cost V 0 bases and J 0 bases, with 3 bases left between them. This CDR3 comprises 13 residues. The CDR3 DNA reads as TGTGCCAGCAGCTTGGCGCCTAACTATGGCTACACCTTC. Protein product: CASSLAPNYGYTF.

J is TRBJ1-1 and V is TRBV7-8; TRBD1 is a possible D gene (5 bases). CDR3 length: 14 residues. CDR1 and CDR2 from the germline V gene are SGHVS and FQNEAQ. Trimming shortened V by 2 bases and J by 2 bases, and 9 bases separated the two germline ends. In DNA, the CDR3 is TGTGCCAGCAGCTTACGTCAGGGTAACACTGAAGCTTTCTTT. Translation gives CASSLRQGNTEAFF. Complete variable domain (other parts from reference TRBV7-8 and TRBJ1-1): GAGVSQSPRYKVAKRGQDVALRCDPISGHVSLFWYQQALGQGPEFLTYFQNEAQLDKSGLPSDRFFAERPEGSVSTLKIQRTQQEDSAVYLCASSLRQGNTEAFFGQGTRLTVV.

The J gene is TRBJ1-1, the V gene TRBV11-2; D possibly corresponds to TRBD1 (5 bases). V gave up 2 bases and J gave up 1 base, with 11 bases separating them. CDR3 size: 15 residues. Germline V CDR1 and CDR2: SGHAT, FQNNGV. The CDR3 DNA reads as TGTGCCAGCAGCTTAATCCCCCAGGGGAACACTGAAGCTTTCTTT. It specifies CASSLIPQGNTEAFF.

This clone was counted a single time. The chain joins TRBV2 to TRBJ1-2; TRBD1 matches at 9 bases. This CDR3 is built from 15 residues. The germline CDR1 and CDR2 sequences are SNHLY and FYNNEI. The V gene end was trimmed by 4 bases and the J gene end by 7 bases; junction bases not matched to a gene: 10. The CDR3 loop reads CASSVLGTGQGGYTF. CDR3 coding DNA: TGTGCCAGCAGTGTCCTGGGGACAGGGCAGGGTGGCTACACCTTC.